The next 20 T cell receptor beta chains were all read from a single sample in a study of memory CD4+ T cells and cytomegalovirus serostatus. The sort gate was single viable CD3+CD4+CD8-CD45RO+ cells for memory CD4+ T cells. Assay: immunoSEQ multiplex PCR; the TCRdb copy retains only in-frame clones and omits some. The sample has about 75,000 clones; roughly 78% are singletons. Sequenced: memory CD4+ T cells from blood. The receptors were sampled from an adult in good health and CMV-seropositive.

The CDR3 bases are TGCGCCAGCAGTGAGTCGAGGGGGGAGGGGGGCCTCTTCAAGCAGTACTTC. Its translation: CASSESRGEGGLFKQYF. The V and J genes are TRBV10-1 and TRBJ2-7; D is possibly TRBD2 (7 bases). Germline V gene sequence: CDR1 WNHNN, CDR2 SYGVQD (reference sequence). Trimming took off 0 bases at V and 8 bases at J, with 23 bases between the two ends. The CDR3 is 17 amino acids.

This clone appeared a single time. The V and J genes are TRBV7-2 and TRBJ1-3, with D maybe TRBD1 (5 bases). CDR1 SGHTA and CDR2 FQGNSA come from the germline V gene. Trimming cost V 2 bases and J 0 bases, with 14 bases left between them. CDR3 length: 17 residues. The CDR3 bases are TGTGCCAGCAGCTTATGGGCAGGGTTTAGCTCTGGAAACACCATATATTTT. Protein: CASSLWAGFSSGNTIYF.

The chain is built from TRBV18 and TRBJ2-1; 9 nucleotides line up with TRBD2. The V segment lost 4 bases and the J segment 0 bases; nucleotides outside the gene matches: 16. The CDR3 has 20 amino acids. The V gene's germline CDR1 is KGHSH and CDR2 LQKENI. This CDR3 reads CASSRERGDGKLTSYNEQFF. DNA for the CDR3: TGTGCCAGCTCACGGGAGCGGGGGGACGGAAAACTTACCTCCTACAATGAGCAGTTCTTC.

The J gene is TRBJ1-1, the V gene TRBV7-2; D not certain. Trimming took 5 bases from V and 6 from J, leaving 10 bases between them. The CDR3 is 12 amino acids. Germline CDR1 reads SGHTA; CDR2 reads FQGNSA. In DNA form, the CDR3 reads TGTGCCAGCAGCCGAGGACCGGCTGAAGCTTTCTTT. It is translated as CASSRGPAEAFF.

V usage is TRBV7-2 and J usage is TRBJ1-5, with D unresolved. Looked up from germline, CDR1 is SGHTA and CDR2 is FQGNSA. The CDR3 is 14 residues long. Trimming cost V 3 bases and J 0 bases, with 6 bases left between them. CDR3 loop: CASSLFYSNQPQHF. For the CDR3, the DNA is TGTGCCAGCAGCTTGTTTTATAGCAATCAGCCCCAGCATTTT. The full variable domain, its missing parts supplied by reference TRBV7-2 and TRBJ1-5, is GAGVSQSPSNKVTEKGKDVELRCDPISGHTALYWYRQSLGQGLEFLIYFQGNSAPDKSGLPSDRFSAERTGGSVSTLTIQRTQQEDSAVYLCASSLFYSNQPQHFGDGTRLSIL.

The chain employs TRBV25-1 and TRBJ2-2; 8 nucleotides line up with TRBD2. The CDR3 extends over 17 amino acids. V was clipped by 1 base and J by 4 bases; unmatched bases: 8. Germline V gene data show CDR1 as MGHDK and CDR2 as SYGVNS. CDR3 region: CASSEFTAGGPTGELFF. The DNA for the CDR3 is TGTGCCAGCAGTGAATTCACCGCGGGAGGTCCCACCGGGGAGCTGTTTTTT.

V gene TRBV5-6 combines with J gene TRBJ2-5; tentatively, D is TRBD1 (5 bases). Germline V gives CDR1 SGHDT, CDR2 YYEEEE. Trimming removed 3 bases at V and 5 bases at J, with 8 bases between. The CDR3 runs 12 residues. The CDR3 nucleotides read TGTGCCAGCAGCTGGGGCCTGGAGACCCAGTACTTC. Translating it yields CASSWGLETQYF.

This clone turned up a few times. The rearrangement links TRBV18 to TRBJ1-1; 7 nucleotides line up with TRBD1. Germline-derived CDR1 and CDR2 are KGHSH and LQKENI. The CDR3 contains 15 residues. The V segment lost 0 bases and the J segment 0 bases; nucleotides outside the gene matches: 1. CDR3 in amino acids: CASSPPDRLNTEAFF. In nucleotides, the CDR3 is TGTGCCAGCTCACCACCGGACAGGTTGAACACTGAAGCTTTCTTT.

The CDR3 DNA follows: TGTGCCAGTAGTTGGGGAAAGAATGAAAAACTGTTTTTT. Translating gives CASSWGKNEKLFF. The V gene is TRBV19, the J gene TRBJ1-4; the D is unclear. The CDR3 has 13 amino acids. The germline V gene has CDR1 LNHDA and CDR2 SQIVND (reference sequence). V lost 5 bases to trimming and J lost 5 bases, with 9 bases between them.

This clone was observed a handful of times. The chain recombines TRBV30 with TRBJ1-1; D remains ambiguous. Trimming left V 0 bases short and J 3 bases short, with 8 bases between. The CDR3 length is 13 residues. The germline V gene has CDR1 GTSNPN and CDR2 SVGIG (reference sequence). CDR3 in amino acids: CAWSVRVDTEAFF. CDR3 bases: TGTGCCTGGAGTGTACGCGTCGACACTGAAGCTTTCTTT.

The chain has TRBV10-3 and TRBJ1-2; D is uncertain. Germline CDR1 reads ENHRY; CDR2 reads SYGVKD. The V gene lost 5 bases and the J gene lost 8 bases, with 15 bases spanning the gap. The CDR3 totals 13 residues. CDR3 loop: CAISPHTDGGYTF. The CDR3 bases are TGTGCCATCAGTCCCCATACAGACGGAGGCTACACCTTC.

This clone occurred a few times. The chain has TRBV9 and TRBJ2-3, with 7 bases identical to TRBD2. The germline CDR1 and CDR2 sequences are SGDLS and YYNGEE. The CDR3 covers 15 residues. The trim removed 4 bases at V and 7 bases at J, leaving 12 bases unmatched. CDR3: CASSQGAGLSHTQYF. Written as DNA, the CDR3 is TGTGCCAGCAGCCAAGGGGCGGGACTATCACATACGCAGTATTTT. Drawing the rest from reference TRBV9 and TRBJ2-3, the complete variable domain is DSGVTQTPKHLITATGQRVTLRCSPRSGDLSVYWYQQSLDQGLQFLIQYYNGEERAKGNILERFSAQQFPDLHSELNLSSLELGDSALYFCASSQGAGLSHTQYFGPGTRLTVL.

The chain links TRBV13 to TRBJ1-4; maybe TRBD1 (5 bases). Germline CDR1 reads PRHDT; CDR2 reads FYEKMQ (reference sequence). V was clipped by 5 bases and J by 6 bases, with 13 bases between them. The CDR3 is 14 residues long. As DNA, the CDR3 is TGTGCCAGCAGCGCAGGGACGGGGTATGAAAAACTGTTTTTT. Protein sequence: CASSAGTGYEKLFF.

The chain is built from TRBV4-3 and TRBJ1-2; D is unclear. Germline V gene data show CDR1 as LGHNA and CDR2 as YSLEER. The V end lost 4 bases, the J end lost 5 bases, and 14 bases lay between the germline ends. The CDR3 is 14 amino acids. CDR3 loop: CASSRERKGYGYTF. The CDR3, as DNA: TGCGCCAGCAGCCGGGAAAGGAAAGGTTATGGCTACACCTTC.

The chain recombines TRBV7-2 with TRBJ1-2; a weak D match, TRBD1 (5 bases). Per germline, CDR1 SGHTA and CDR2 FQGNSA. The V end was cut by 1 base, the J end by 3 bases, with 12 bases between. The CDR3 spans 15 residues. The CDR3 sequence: CASSLGGTPDYGYTF. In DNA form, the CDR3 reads TGTGCCAGCAGCTTAGGGGGCACCCCGGACTATGGCTACACCTTC.

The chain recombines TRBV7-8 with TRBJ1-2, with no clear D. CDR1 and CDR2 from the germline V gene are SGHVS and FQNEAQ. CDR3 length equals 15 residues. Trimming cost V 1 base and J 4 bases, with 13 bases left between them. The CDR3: CASSLGPDGTYGYTF. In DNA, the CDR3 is TGTGCCAGCAGCTTAGGTCCCGACGGCACCTATGGCTACACCTTC.

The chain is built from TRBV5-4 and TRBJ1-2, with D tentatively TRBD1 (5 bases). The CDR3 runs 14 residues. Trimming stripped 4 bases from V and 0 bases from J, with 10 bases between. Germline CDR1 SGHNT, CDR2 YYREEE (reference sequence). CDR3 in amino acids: CASSPGPSNYGYTF. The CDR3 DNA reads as TGTGCCAGCAGCCCGGGACCTTCTAACTATGGCTACACCTTC.

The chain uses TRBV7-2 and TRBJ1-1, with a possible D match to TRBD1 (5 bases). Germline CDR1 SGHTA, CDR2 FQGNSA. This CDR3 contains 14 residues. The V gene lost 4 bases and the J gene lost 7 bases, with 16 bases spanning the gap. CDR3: CASSSLGGVGEAFF. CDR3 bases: TGTGCCAGCAGCTCCCTGGGAGGGGTGGGTGAAGCTTTCTTT.

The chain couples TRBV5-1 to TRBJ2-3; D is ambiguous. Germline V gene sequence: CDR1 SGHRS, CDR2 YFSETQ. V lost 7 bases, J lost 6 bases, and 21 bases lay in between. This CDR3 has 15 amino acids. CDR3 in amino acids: CASRDQPTDVDTQYF. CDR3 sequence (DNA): TGCGCCAGCCGCGACCAACCTACAGATGTGGATACGCAGTATTTT.

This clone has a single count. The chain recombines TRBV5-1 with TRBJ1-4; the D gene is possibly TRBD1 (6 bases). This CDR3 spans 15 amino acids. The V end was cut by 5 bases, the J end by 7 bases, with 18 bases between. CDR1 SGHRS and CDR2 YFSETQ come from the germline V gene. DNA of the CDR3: TGCGCCAGCAGATTAGGAGGGGCAGGGGTTGAAAAACTGTTTTTT. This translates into CASRLGGAGVEKLFF. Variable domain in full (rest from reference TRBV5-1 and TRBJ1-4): KAGVTQTPRYLIKTRGQQVTLSCSPISGHRSVSWYQQTPGQGLQFLFEYFSETQRNKGNFPGRFSGRQFSNSRSEMNVSTLELGDSALYLCASRLGGAGVEKLFFGSGTQLSVL.